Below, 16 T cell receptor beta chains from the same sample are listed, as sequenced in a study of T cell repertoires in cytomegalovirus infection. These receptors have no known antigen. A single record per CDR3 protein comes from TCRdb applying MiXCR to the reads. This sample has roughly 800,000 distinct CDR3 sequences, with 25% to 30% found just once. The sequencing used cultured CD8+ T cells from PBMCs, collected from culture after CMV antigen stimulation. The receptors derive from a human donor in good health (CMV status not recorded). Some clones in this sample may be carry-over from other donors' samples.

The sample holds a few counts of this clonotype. The CDR3 here is CASSWTVKWPEDTEAFF. The CDR3 DNA reads TGTGCCAGCAGTTGGACAGTAAAGTGGCCGGAAGACACTGAAGCTTTCTTT. The gene calls are TRBV25-1 and TRBJ1-1, with TRBD1 as a possible D gene (6 bases). Germline V CDR1 and CDR2: MGHDK, SYGVNS. The CDR3 covers 17 residues. V lost 5 bases to trimming and J lost 3 bases, with 22 bases between them.

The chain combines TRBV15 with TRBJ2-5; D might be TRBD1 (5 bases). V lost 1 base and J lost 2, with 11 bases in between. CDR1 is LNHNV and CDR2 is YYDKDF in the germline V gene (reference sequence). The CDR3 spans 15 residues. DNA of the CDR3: TGTGCCACCAGCAGAGTCCAGACAGCACAAGAGACCCAGTACTTC. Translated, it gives CATSRVQTAQETQYF.

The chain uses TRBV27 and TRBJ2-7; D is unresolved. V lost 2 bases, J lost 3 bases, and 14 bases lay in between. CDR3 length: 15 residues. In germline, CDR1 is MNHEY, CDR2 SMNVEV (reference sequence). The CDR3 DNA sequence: TGTGCCAGCAGTTTAGAATATTCATGGGGCTACGAGCAGTACTTC. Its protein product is CASSLEYSWGYEQYF.

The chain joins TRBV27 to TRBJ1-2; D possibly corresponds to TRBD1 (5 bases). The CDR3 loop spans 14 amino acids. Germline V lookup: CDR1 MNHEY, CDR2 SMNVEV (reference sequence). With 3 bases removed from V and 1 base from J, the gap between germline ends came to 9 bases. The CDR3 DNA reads TGTGCCAGCAGTTTCGGGGCCCTTAACTATGGCTACACCTTC. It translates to CASSFGALNYGYTF.

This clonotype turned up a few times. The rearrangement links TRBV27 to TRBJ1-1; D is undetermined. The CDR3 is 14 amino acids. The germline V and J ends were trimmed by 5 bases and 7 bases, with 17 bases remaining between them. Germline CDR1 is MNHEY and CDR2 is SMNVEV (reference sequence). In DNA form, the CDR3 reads TGTGCCAGCAGTCTCACTCGGACGCCCGATGAAGCTTTCTTT. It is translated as CASSLTRTPDEAFF.

The CDR3 sequence: CASSLRTGAPDTQYF. The CDR3 coding sequence is TGTGCCAGCAGCCTCCGGACAGGGGCCCCAGATACGCAGTATTTT. This sequence joins TRBV7-9 and TRBJ2-3, with 9 bases aligning to TRBD1. The germline V gene has CDR1 SEHNR and CDR2 FQNEAQ (reference sequence). V lost 5 bases, J lost 4 bases, and 7 bases stayed unmatched. The CDR3 is made up of 15 amino acids.

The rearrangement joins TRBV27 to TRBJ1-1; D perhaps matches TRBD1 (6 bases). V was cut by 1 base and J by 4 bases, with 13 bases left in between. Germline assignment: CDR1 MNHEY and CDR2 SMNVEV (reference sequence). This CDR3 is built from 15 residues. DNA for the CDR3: TGTGCCAGCAGTTTATTGGGGGAAGGGGGCACTGAAGCTTTCTTT. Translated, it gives CASSLLGEGGTEAFF.

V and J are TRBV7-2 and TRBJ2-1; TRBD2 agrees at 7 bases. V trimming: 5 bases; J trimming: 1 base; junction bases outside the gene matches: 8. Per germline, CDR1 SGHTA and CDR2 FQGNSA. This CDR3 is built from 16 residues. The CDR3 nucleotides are TGTGCCAGCAGCCCCCTGTGGACTAGATCCTACAATGAGCAGTTCTTC. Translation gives CASSPLWTRSYNEQFF.

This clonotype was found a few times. The CDR3 DNA reads as TGTGCCAGCAGTGAAGACAGATCGCTGTTCAATGAGCAGTTCTTC. It codes for CASSEDRSLFNEQFF. The V call is TRBV6-1, the J call TRBJ2-1; D is unresolved. Germline V gene lookup returns CDR1 MNHNS and CDR2 SASEGT. V lost 1 base, J lost 6 bases, and 13 bases lay in between. The CDR3 has 15 amino acids.

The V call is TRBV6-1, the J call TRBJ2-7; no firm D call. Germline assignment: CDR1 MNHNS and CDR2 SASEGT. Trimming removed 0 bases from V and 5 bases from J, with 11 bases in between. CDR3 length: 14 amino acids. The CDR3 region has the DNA TGTGCCAGCAGTGAAGCAAACCTACGTGACGAGCAGTACGTC. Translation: CASSEANLRDEQYV.

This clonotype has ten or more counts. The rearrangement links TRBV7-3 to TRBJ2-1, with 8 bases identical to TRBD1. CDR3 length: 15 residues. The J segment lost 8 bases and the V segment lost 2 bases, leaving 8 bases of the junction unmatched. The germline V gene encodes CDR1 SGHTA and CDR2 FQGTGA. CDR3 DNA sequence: TGTGCCAGCAGCTTAGGACAGGGCCAGGACCATGAGCAGTTCTTC. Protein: CASSLGQGQDHEQFF.

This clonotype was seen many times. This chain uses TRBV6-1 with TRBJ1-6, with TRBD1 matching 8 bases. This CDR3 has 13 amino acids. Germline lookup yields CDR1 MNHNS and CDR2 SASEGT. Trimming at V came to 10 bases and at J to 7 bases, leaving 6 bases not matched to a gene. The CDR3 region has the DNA TGTGCCACCGAGGACAGGGTGAATTCACCCCTCCACTTT. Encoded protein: CATEDRVNSPLHF.

The CDR3 DNA is TGTGCCAGCAGCCGCCCGGGAAGGGAGCAGTTCTTC. It specifies CASSRPGREQFF. This chain connects TRBV5-3 to TRBJ2-1; maybe TRBD2 (5 bases). TRBV5-3 falls under the ORF class, with uncertain function. The CDR3 has 12 amino acids. V was shortened by 8 bases and J by 10 bases, with 16 bases between the two germline ends.

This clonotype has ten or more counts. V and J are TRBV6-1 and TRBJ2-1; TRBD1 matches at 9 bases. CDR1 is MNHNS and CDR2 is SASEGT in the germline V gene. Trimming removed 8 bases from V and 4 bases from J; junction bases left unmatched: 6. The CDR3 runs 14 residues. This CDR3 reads CASGGGQGYNEQFF. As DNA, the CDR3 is TGTGCCAGCGGTGGGGGACAGGGATACAATGAGCAGTTCTTC.

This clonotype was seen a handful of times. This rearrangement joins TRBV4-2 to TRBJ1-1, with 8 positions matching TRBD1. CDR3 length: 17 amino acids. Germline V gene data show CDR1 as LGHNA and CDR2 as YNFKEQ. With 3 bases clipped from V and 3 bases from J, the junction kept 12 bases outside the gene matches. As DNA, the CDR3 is TGTGCCAGCAGCCAGATCAAACCCAGGGGGCAGTACACTGAAGCTTTCTTT. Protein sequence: CASSQIKPRGQYTEAFF.

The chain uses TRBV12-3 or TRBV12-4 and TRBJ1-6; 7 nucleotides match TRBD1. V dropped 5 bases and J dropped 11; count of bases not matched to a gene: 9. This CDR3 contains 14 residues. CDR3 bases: TGTGCCAGCAGTCCTCCAGGGGGAAGGACACCCCTCCACTTT. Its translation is CASSPPGGRTPLHF.